This TCR beta chain was obtained from a study of blood T cells in healthy people across ages. General study results and limits: There was no known CMV status for donors, so expanded clonotype changes were possibly confounded.

A sample-barcoded 5' primer and a J-beta primer mix were used in a second PCR of roughly 6 to 12 cycles. Every individual sample yielded 3 million or more paired-end reads (each containing CDR3). TCRdb fed the 5' RACE reads into MiXCR, producing one record per CDR3 protein. This repertoire shows 1.2 million to 1.5 million distinct CDR3 sequences, roughly 59% found once; its top ten account for 5.5% to 8%. The CDR3 consists of 11 residues. V lost 8 bases, J lost 3 bases, and 7 bases lay in between. Looked up from germline, CDR1 is MGHDK and CDR2 is SYGVNS. Whenever a sample was processed, at least 7 million PBMCs were isolated. The table lists this clonotype with a count of one. Its antigen is unidentified.

The TCR was taken from a man younger than 35 in good health. The chain recombines TRBV25-1 with TRBJ1-1; no reliable D call. The sequenced sample consisted of blood. The CDR3 protein is CASQWDTEAFF. CDR3 in DNA: TGTGCCAGCCAGTGGGACACTGAAGCTTTCTTT.